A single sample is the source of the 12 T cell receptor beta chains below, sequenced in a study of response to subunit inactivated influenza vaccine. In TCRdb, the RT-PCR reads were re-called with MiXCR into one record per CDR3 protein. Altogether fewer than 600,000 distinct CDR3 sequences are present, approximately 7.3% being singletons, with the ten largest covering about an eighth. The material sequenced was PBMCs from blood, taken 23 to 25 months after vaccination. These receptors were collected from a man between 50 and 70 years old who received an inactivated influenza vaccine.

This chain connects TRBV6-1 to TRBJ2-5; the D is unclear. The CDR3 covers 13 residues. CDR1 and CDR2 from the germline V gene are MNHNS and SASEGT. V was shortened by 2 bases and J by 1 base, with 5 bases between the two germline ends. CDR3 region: CASSEWVQETQYF. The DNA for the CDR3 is TGTGCCAGCAGTGAATGGGTCCAAGAGACCCAGTACTTC.

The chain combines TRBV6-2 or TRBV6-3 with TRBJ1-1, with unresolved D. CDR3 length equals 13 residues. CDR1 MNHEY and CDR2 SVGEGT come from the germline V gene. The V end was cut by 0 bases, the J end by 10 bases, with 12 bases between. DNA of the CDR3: TGTGCCAGCAGTTACTCGAATGGAGTGGGAGCTTTCTTT. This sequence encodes CASSYSNGVGAFF.

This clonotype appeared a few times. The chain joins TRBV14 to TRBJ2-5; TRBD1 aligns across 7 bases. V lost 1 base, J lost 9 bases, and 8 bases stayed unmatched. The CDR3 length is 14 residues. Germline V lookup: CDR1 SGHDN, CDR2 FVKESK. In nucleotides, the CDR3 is TGTGCCAGCAGCCAAGTGTATGAGGGGGCGGCCCAGTACTTC. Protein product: CASSQVYEGAAQYF.

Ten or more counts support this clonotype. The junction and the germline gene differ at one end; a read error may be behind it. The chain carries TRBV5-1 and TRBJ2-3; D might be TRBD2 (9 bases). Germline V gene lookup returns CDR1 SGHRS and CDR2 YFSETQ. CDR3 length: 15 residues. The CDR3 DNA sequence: TGCGCCAGCAGCGGCGGACAGGGCCTAGCGGGGACCCCGCATTTT. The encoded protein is CASSGGQGLAGTPHF.

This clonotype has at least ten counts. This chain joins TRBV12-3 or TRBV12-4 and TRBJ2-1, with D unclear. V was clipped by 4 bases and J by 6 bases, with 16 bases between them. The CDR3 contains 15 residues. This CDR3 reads CASSSNTDGPNEQFF. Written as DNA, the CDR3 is TGTGCCAGCAGTTCAAATACGGACGGACCCAATGAGCAGTTCTTC.

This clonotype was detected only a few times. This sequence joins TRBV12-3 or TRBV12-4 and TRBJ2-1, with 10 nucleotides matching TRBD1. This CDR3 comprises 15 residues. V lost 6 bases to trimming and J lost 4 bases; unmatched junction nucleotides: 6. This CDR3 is CASSPGTGVYNEQFF. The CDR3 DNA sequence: TGTGCCAGCAGCCCGGGGACAGGGGTTTACAATGAGCAGTTCTTC.

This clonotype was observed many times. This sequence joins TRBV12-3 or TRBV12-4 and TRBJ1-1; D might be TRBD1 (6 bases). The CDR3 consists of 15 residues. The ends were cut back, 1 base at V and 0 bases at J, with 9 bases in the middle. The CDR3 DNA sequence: TGTGCCAGCAGTTTAGGGGGGGACATGAACACTGAAGCTTTCTTT. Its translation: CASSLGGDMNTEAFF.

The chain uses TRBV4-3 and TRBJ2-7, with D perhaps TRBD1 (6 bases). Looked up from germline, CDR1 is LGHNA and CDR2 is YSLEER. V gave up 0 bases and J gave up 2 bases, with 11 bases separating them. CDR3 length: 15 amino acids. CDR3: CASSQDRWTAYEQYF. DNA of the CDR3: TGCGCCAGCAGCCAAGATCGGTGGACAGCCTACGAGCAGTACTTC.

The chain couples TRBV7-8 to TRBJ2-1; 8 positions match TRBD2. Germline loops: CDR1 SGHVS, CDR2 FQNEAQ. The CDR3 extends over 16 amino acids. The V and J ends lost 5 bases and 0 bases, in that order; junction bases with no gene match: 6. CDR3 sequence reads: CASSEVSGSSYNEQFF. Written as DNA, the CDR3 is TGTGCCAGCAGCGAGGTCAGCGGGAGCTCCTACAATGAGCAGTTCTTC.

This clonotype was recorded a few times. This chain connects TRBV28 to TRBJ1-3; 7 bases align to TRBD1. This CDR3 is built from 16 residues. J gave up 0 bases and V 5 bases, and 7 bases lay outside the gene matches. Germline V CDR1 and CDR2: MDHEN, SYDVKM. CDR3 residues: CASSQPGTASGNTIYF. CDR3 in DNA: TGTGCCAGCAGTCAACCCGGGACAGCCTCTGGAAACACCATATATTTT.

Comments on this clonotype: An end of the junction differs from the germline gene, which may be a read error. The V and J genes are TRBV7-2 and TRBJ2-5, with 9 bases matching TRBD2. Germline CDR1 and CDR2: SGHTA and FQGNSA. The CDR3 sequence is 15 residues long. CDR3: CASSLEGRVVAGALF. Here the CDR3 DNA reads TGTGCCAGCAGCTTAGAGGGACGAGTCGTAGCGGGAGCCCTTTTC.

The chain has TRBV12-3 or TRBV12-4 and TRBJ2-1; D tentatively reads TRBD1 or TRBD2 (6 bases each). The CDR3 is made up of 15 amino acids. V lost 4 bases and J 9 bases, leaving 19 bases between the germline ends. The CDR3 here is CASSSPTYGGGEQFF. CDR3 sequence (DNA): TGTGCCAGCAGTTCGCCGACTTACGGGGGCGGTGAGCAGTTCTTC.